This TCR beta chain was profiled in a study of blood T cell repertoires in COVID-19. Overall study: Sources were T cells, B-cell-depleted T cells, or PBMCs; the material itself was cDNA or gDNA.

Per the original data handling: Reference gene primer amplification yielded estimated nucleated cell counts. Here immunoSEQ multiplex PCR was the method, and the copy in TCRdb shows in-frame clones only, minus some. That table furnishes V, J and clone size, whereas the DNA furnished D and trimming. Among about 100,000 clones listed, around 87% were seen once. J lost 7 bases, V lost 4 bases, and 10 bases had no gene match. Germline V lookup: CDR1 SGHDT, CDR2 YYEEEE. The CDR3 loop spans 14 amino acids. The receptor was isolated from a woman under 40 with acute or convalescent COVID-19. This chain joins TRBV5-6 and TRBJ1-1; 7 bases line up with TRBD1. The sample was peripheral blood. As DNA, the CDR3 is TGTGCCAGCAGCCAGGGACAGCCGGTCGATGAAGCTTTCTTT. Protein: CASSQGQPVDEAFF.